This TCR beta chain was sequenced in a study of blood T cell repertoires in COVID-19. CDR1 and CDR2 (germline): KGHDR, SFDVKD. Trimming took 5 bases from V and 1 from J; bases not matched to a gene: 12. There are 19 residues in the CDR3. The assay was immunoSEQ multiplex PCR, and TCRdb's table has in-frame clones only and misses some. The repertoire includes a few hundred thousand clones, approximately 82% of them detected once, and 0.95% to 1.5% sits in the top ten. This receptor was identified in a woman in her forties or fifties with acute or convalescent COVID-19. The genes are TRBV24-1 and TRBJ2-6; 8 bases are a match to TRBD1. Sequenced material: peripheral blood. CDR3 residues: CATSAPPGQASSGANVLTF. The DNA for the CDR3 is TGTGCCACCAGTGCTCCTCCGGGACAGGCTTCATCTGGGGCCAACGTCCTGACTTTC.